This TCR beta chain was recovered during a study of OX40 agonist ivuxolimab in advanced cancers. Study-level background: Patients were treated with ivuxolimab, an agonistic anti-OX40 (CD134) antibody. Therapy given before enrollment (anti-PD-1, anti-PD-L1 or anti-CTLA-4) was allowed, and approximately 40% had some. Study observations and caveats: The study found that CD8+ T cells averaged more expanded clones than CD4+.

The table came from immunoSEQ multiplex PCR; TCRdb's copy has only in-frame clones and leaves some out. The sample holds 65,000 to 85,000 clones; 70% to 90% are singletons and the top ten take 0.45% to 0.6%. From germline, CDR1 is LGHNA and CDR2 YNFKEQ. The CDR3 is 12 residues long. The germline V and J ends were trimmed by 2 bases and 4 bases, with 3 bases remaining between them. Blood samples were obtained at baseline, cycle 4 day 1, and cycle 7 day 1. Comment on this clone: Its antigen remains unidentified.

The sequence came from an adult with an advanced solid tumor such as melanoma, head and neck, liver or kidney cancer. Sequenced material: CD4+ or CD8+ T cells sorted from blood, taken in a trial of the OX40 agonist ivuxolimab. V gene TRBV4-2 combines with J gene TRBJ1-5, with D unresolved. CDR3 bases: TGTGCCAGCAGCCAATCGAATCAGCCCCAGCATTTT. Translating gives CASSQSNQPQHF.